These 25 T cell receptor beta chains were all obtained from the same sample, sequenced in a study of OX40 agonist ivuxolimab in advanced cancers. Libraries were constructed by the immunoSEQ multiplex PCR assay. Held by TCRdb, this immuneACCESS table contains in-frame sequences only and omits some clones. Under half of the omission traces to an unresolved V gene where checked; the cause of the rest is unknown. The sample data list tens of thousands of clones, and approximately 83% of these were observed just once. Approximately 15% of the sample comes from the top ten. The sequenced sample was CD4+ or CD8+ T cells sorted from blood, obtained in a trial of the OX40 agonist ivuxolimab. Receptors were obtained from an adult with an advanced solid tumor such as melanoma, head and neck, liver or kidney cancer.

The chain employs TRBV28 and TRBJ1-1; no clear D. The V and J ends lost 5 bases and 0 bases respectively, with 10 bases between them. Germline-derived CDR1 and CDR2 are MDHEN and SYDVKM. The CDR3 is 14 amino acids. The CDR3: CASSDRILNTEAFF. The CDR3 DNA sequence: TGTGCCAGCAGTGACCGAATCCTGAACACTGAAGCTTTCTTT. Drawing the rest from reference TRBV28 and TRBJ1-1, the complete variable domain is DVKVTQSSRYLVKRTGEKVFLECVQDMDHENMFWYRQDPGLGLRLIYFSYDVKMKEKGDIPEGYSVSREKKERFSLILESASTNQTSMYLCASSDRILNTEAFFGQGTRLTVV.

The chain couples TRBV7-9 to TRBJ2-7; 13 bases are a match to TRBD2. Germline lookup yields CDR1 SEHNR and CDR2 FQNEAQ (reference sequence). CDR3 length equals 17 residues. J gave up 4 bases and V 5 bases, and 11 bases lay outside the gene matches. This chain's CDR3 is CASSLPDRTSGRYEQYF. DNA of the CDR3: TGTGCCAGCAGCCTCCCGGACAGGACTAGCGGGAGATACGAGCAGTACTTC. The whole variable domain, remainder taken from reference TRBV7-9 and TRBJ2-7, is DTGVSQNPRHKITKRGQNVTFRCDPISEHNRLYWYRQTLGQGPEFLTYFQNEAQLEKSRLLSDRFSAERPKGSFSTLEIQRTEQGDSAMYLCASSLPDRTSGRYEQYFGPGTRLTVT.

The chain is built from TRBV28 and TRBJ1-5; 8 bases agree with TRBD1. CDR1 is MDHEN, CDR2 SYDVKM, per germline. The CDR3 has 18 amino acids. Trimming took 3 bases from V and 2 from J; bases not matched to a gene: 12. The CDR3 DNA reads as TGTGCCAGCAGTTTTGAGTCAACAGGGGGTCGTGGCAATCAGCCCCAGCATTTT. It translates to CASSFESTGGRGNQPQHF.

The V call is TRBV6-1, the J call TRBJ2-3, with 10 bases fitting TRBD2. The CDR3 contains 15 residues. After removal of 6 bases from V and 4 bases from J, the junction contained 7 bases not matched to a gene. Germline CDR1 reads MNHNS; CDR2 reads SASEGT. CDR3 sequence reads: CASRASGSRADTQYF. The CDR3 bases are TGTGCCAGCAGAGCTAGCGGGAGCCGAGCAGATACGCAGTATTTT.

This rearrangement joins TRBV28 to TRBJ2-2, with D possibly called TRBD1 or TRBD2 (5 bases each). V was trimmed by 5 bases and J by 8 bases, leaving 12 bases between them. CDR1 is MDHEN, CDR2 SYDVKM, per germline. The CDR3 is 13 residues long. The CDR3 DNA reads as TGTGCCAGCAGTGGGGGATTCCAGGGGGAGCTGTTTTTT. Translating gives CASSGGFQGELFF.

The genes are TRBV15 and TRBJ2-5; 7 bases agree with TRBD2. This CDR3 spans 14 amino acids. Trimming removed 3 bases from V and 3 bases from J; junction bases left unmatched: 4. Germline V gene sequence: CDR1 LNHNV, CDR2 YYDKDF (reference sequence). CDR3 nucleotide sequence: TGTGCCACCAGCAGGCGGCTAGCGGAAGAGACCCAGTACTTC. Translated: CATSRRLAEETQYF. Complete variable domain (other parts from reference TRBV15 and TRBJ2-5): DAMVIQNPRYQVTQFGKPVTLSCSQTLNHNVMYWYQQKSSQAPKLLFHYYDKDFNNEADTPDNFQSRRPNTSFCFLDIRSPGLGDTAMYLCATSRRLAEETQYFGPGTRLLVL.

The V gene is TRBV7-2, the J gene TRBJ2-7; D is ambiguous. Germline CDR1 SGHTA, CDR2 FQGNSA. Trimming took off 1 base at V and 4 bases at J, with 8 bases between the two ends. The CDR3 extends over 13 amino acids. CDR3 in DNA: TGTGCCAGCAGCTTAGAGTGGTCGTACGAGCAGTACTTC. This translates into CASSLEWSYEQYF.

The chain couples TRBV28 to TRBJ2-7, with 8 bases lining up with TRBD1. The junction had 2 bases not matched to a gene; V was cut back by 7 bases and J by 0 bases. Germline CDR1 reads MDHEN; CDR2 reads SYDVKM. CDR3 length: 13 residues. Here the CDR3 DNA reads TGTGCCAGCATTGGACAGGGCTCCTACGAGCAGTACTTC. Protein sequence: CASIGQGSYEQYF.

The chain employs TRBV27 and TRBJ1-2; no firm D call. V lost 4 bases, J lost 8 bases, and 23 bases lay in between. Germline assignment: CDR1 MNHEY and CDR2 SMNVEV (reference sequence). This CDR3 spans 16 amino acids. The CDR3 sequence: CASSSYRTGGLTGYTF. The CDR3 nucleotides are TGTGCCAGCAGTTCTTACCGGACGGGCGGGTTGACGGGCTACACCTTC.

CDR3 DNA sequence: TGTGCCAGCAGCGTAGCTCGGGGGCACCTCTATGGCTACACCTTC. Amino acids: CASSVARGHLYGYTF. This sequence joins TRBV9 and TRBJ1-2; weak D call: TRBD1 (6 bases). Germline lookup yields CDR1 SGDLS and CDR2 YYNGEE. The V and J ends lost 0 bases and 4 bases respectively, with 13 bases between them. The CDR3 covers 15 residues.

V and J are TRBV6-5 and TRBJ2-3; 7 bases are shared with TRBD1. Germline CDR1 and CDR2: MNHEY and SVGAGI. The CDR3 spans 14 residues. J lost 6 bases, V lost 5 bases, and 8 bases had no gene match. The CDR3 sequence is CASSNRGQADTQYF. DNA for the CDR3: TGTGCCAGCAGTAATAGGGGGCAGGCGGATACGCAGTATTTT.

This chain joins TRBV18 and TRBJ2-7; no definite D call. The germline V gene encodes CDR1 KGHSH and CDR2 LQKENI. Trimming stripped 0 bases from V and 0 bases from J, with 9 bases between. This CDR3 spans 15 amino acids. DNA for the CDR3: TGTGCCAGCTCACCACCGTACGGAAGCTCCTACGAGCAGTACTTC. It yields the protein CASSPPYGSSYEQYF. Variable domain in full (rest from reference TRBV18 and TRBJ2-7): NAGVMQNPRHLVRRRGQEARLRCSPMKGHSHVYWYRQLPEEGLKFMVYLQKENIIDESGMPKERFSAEFPKEGPSILRIQQVVRGDSAAYFCASSPPYGSSYEQYFGPGTRLTVT.

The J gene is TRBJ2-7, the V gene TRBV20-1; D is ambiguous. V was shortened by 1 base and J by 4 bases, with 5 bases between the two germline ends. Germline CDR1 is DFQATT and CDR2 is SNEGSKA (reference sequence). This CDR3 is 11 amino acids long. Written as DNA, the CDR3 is TGCAGTGCTAGAGTGGGTTACGAGCAGTACTTC. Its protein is CSARVGYEQYF.

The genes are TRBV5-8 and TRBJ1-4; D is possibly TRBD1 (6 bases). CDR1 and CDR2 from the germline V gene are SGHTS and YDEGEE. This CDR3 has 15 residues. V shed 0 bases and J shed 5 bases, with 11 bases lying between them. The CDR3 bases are TGTGCCAGCAGCTTGGGACAGGTGATGAATGAAAAACTGTTTTTT. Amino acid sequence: CASSLGQVMNEKLFF.

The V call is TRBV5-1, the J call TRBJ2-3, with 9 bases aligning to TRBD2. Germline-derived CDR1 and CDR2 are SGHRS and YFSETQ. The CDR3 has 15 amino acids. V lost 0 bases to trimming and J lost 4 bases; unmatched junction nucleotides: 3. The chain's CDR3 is CASSLVAGGADTQYF. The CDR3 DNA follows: TGCGCCAGCAGCTTGGTTGCGGGAGGGGCAGATACGCAGTATTTT.

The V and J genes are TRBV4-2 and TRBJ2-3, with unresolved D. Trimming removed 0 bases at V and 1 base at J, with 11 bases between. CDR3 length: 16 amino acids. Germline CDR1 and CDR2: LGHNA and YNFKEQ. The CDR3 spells CASSQDATSGTDTQYF. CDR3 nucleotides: TGTGCCAGCAGCCAAGATGCCACCTCTGGCACAGATACGCAGTATTTT.

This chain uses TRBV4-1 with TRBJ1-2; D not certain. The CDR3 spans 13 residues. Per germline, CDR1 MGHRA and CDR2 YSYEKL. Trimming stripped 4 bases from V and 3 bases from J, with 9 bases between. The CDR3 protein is CASSRGADYGYTF. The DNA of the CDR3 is TGCGCCAGCAGCCGCGGCGCTGACTATGGCTACACCTTC.

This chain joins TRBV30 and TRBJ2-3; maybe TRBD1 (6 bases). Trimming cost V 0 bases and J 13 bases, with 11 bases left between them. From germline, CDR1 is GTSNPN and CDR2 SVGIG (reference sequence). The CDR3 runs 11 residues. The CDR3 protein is CAWSVRTVEYF. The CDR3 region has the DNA TGTGCCTGGAGTGTACGGACAGTGGAGTATTTT.

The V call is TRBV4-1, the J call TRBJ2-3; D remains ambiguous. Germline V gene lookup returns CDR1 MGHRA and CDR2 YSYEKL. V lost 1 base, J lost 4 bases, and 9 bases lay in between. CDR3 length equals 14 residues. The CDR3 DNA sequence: TGCGCCAGCAGCCAAGTAGGTGTGGCAGATACGCAGTATTTT. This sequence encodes CASSQVGVADTQYF.

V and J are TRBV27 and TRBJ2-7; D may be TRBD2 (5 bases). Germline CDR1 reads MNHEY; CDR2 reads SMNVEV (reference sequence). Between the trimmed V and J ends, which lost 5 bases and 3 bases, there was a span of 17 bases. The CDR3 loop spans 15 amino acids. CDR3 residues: CASSTGKPVIYEQYF. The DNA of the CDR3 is TGTGCCAGCAGTACCGGGAAACCGGTGATCTACGAGCAGTACTTC.

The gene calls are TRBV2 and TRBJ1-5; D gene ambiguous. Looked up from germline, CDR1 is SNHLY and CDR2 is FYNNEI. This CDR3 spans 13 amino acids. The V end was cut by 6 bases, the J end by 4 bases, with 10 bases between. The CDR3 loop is CASRARLNQPQHF. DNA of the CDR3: TGTGCCAGCAGGGCGCGGCTAAATCAGCCCCAGCATTTT.

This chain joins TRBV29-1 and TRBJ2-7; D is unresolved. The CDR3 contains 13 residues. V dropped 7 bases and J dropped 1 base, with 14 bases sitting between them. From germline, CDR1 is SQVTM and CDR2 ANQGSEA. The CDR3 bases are TGCAGCGCCAAAGACACCCAGTCCTACGAGCAGTACTTC. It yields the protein CSAKDTQSYEQYF.

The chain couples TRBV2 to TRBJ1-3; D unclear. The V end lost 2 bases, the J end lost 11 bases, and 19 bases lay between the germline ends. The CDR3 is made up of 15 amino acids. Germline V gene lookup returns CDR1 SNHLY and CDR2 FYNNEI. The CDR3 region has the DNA TGTGCCAGCAGTGAAATGACGGCAGTGACGACCGCCATATATTTT. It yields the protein CASSEMTAVTTAIYF.

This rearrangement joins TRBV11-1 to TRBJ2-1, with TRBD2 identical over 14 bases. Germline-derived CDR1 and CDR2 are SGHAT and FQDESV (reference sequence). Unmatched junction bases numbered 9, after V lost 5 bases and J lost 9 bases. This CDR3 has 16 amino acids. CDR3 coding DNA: TGTGCCAGCAGCCGGGTGGAGACTAGCGGGAGGGGTGAGCAGTTCTTC. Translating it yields CASSRVETSGRGEQFF. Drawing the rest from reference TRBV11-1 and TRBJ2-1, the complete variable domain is EAEVAQSPRYKITEKSQAVAFWCDPISGHATLYWYRQILGQGPELLVQFQDESVVDDSQLPKDRFSAERLKGVDSTLKIQPAELGDSAMYLCASSRVETSGRGEQFFGPGTRLTVL.

This chain's CDR3 is CASSYPQGAGYGYTF. DNA of the CDR3: TGTGCCAGCAGTTACCCACAGGGGGCCGGGTATGGCTACACCTTC. This chain joins TRBV6-5 and TRBJ1-2, with 9 bases lining up with TRBD1. There are 15 residues in the CDR3. Germline V gives CDR1 MNHEY, CDR2 SVGAGI. V lost 2 bases, J lost 5 bases, and 6 bases stayed unmatched.